Described below is a single TCR beta chain sequence and its context. Antigen specificity is unknown. The data derive from a study of OX40 agonist ivuxolimab in advanced cancers. In the study overall: Patients were infused with ivuxolimab every 2 weeks at 0.01 to 10 mg/kg. Patients assigned to dose escalation were diagnosed with hepatocellular carcinoma, melanoma, renal cell or head and neck cancer. Previous treatment with anti-PD-1, anti-PD-L1 or anti-CTLA-4 therapy was allowed; 35% to 50% had received some. Study-wide findings and caveats: CD4+ T cells averaged fewer expanded clones than CD8+ T cells.

Method: immunoSEQ multiplex PCR; TCRdb's copy keeps in-frame clones and lacks some. The sample shows 20,000 to 25,000 clones, around nine tenths of them seen only once. CDR1 SGHDT and CDR2 YYEEEE come from the germline V gene. Trimming shortened V by 0 bases and J by 5 bases, and 6 bases separated the two germline ends. The CDR3 length is 14 residues. Sequenced here: CD4+ or CD8+ T cells sorted from blood, sampled in a trial of the OX40 agonist ivuxolimab. This TCR came from an adult with an advanced solid tumor such as melanoma, head and neck, liver or kidney cancer. The V call is TRBV5-6, the J call TRBJ1-6, with unresolved D. The CDR3 DNA sequence: TGTGCCAGCAGCTTGGAGAGAGATAATTCACCCCTCCACTTT. Protein sequence: CASSLERDNSPLHF.